Listed below are T cell receptor beta chains from one sample, sequenced in a study of blood T cell repertoires in COVID-19. Profiled with immunoSEQ multiplex PCR; TCRdb holds only in-frame clones, not every one. The data show a few hundred thousand clones, roughly 90% seen once. Sequencing input: peripheral blood. The receptors come from a woman aged 40 to 50 who had recovered from COVID-19. Both conserved end residues are part of each CDR3. Each record gives: D gene, clone size, J gene, V gene, CDR3 protein, CDR3 DNA. A D gene is named only where the DNA matches it firmly. Size values are once, few and many counts, or a class for expanded clones, and some rows have none.

>-|-|TRBJ2-5|TRBV5-1
CASSLSGGVGETQYF
TGCGCCAGCAGCTTGTCCGGGGGAGTCGGAGAGACCCAGTACTTC
>TRBD2|-|TRBJ2-2|TRBV9
CASSVGLAGVFGELFF
TGTGCCAGCAGCGTAGGACTAGCGGGAGTTTTTGGGGAGCTGTTTTTT
>TRBD1|few|TRBJ2-3|TRBV6-2/TRBV6-3
CASSYQGGFTDTQYF
TGTGCCAGCAGTTACCAAGGGGGCTTCACAGATACGCAGTATTTT
>-|-|TRBJ2-1|TRBV5-1
CASSRSSSYNEQFF
TGCGCCAGCAGTCGATCGAGCTCCTACAATGAGCAGTTCTTC
>TRBD2|-|TRBJ2-3|TRBV5-1
CASSLGLVVDTQYF
TGCGCCAGCAGCTTAGGACTAGTGGTAGATACGCAGTATTTT
>-|-|TRBJ2-5|TRBV18
CASSPPGLRQEETQYF
TGTGCCAGCTCACCACCGGGCCTGCGACAAGAAGAGACCCAGTACTTC
>TRBD1|-|TRBJ2-1|TRBV5-1
CASSWSGQGGDEQFF
TGCGCCAGCAGCTGGTCGGGACAGGGGGGCGATGAGCAGTTCTTC
>-|-|TRBJ2-1|TRBV21-1
CASSSRTGTSDYNEQFF
TGTGCCAGCAGCAGCCGCACCGGGACTAGCGACTACAATGAGCAGTTCTTC
>TRBD2|-|TRBJ2-1|TRBV3-1/TRBV3-2
CASSQDVASGRGYYNEQFF
TGTGCCAGCAGCCAAGACGTTGCTAGCGGGAGAGGATACTACAATGAGCAGTTCTTC
>-|-|TRBJ2-1|TRBV4-1
CASSPYEQFF
TGCGCCAGCAGCCCTTATGAGCAGTTCTTC
>-|-|TRBJ2-7|TRBV11-2
CASRVGSSYEQYF
TGTGCCAGCAGAGTCGGTAGCTCCTACGAGCAGTACTTC
>TRBD1|once|TRBJ2-5|TRBV27
CASRGLRTGKETQYF
TGTGCCAGCAGGGGTCTAAGGACAGGGAAAGAGACCCAGTACTTC
>TRBD1|once|TRBJ1-1|TRBV5-1
CASSLFQGAGDTEAFF
TGCGCCAGCAGCTTGTTTCAGGGGGCTGGGGACACTGAAGCTTTCTTT
>-|-|TRBJ1-2|TRBV16
CASSQGRDYGYTF
TGTGCCAGCAGCCAAGGGAGGGACTATGGCTACACCTTC
>-|-|TRBJ2-5|TRBV10-2
CASSPDGGQQETQYF
TGCGCCAGCAGCCCTGACGGGGGGCAACAAGAGACCCAGTACTTC
>TRBD1|-|TRBJ1-5|TRBV24-1
CATSDRGQNQPQHF
TGTGCCACCAGTGACCGGGGACAGAATCAGCCCCAGCATTTT
>-|-|TRBJ2-7|TRBV7-3
CASSLSRGDEQYF
TGTGCCAGCAGCTTATCCAGGGGAGACGAGCAGTACTTC
>TRBD2|-|TRBJ2-1|TRBV27
CASSLSAGVLDEQFF
TGTGCCAGCAGTTTGTCAGCGGGAGTATTGGATGAGCAGTTCTTC
>TRBD1|-|TRBJ2-2|TRBV5-1
CASSPRQGTGELFF
TGCGCCAGCAGCCCCAGACAGGGGACCGGGGAGCTGTTTTTT
>TRBD2|-|TRBJ2-1|TRBV5-1
CASSLLAGVYNEQFF
TGCGCCAGCAGCTTACTAGCGGGAGTTTACAATGAGCAGTTCTTC
>TRBD2|-|TRBJ2-1|TRBV7-2
CASSPAGLYNEQFF
TGTGCCAGCAGCCCCGCGGGACTATACAATGAGCAGTTCTTC
>-|-|TRBJ2-7|TRBV27
CASSLGWADEQYF
TGTGCCAGCAGTCTTGGGTGGGCCGACGAGCAGTACTTC
>-|-|TRBJ2-3|TRBV10-1
CASSEQLSTDTQYF
TGCGCCAGCAGTGAACAGCTGAGCACAGATACGCAGTATTTT
>TRBD1|-|TRBJ1-5|TRBV24-1
CATSTGSDKNQPQHF
TGTGCCACATCGACAGGGTCCGACAAGAATCAGCCCCAGCATTTT